The 18 T cell receptor beta chains listed next were all sequenced from one sample in a study of blood T cell repertoires in COVID-19. Data came from immunoSEQ multiplex PCR; TCRdb stores just in-frame clones and leaves some out. The sample yields 200,000 to 250,000 clones, roughly 82% seen once. The sequencing input was peripheral blood. The receptors come from a man at least 80 years old with acute or convalescent COVID-19.

The chain recombines TRBV5-1 with TRBJ1-2; D is unresolved. The CDR3 totals 13 residues. Deletions cut 0 bases from V and 5 bases from J, with 8 bases between. Germline CDR1 reads SGHRS; CDR2 reads YFSETQ. For the CDR3, the DNA is TGCGCCAGCAGCTTGGGGCAGACTTATGGCTACACCTTC. Amino acids: CASSLGQTYGYTF.

The chain couples TRBV5-1 to TRBJ2-1; TRBD2 matches at 9 bases. Germline V gives CDR1 SGHRS, CDR2 YFSETQ. The CDR3 has 15 residues. The ends lost 0 bases at V and 6 bases at J; junction bases unmatched: 4. CDR3 in DNA: TGCGCCAGCAGCTTGGGCGGGGGGGCCGGCAATGAGCAGTTCTTC. Translation: CASSLGGGAGNEQFF.

The chain joins TRBV3-1 (or the pseudogene TRBV3-2) to TRBJ2-5, with a tentative D call TRBD1 (5 bases). The CDR3 loop spans 14 amino acids. Germline assignment: CDR1 LGHDT and CDR2 YNNKEL (reference sequence). V was shortened by 0 bases and J by 7 bases, with 12 bases between the two germline ends. The CDR3, as DNA: TGTGCCAGCAGCCAAGATAACAGAAGGGGGACCCAGTACTTC. It translates to CASSQDNRRGTQYF.

The V and J genes are TRBV5-4 and TRBJ2-7; TRBD2 agrees at 8 bases. Germline CDR1 and CDR2: SGHNT and YYREEE (reference sequence). V lost 2 bases, J lost 6 bases, and 4 bases stayed unmatched. This CDR3 is built from 13 residues. In DNA, the CDR3 is TGTGCCAGCAGCTTAGGACTAGCTATCGAGCAGTACTTC. Translated: CASSLGLAIEQYF.

The rearrangement links TRBV6-2 or TRBV6-3 to TRBJ2-7, with a tentative D call TRBD2 (5 bases). From germline, CDR1 is MNHEY and CDR2 SVGEGT. This CDR3 has 11 amino acids. Trimming pared 5 bases from V and 6 bases from J, leaving 8 bases between. Here the CDR3 DNA reads TGTGCCAGCAGTGCCCGGGGCGAGCAGTACTTC. Amino acids: CASSARGEQYF.

The chain is built from TRBV2 and TRBJ1-4; tentatively, D is TRBD1 (6 bases). The CDR3 extends over 17 amino acids. Germline V gives CDR1 SNHLY, CDR2 FYNNEI. With 3 bases removed from V and 4 bases from J, the gap between germline ends came to 18 bases. The CDR3 sequence is CASSDQWFVRGNEKLFF. CDR3 in DNA: TGTGCCAGCAGTGATCAGTGGTTCGTCAGGGGTAATGAAAAACTGTTTTTT.

This clone has just a few counts. The chain couples TRBV7-9 to TRBJ2-4, with D tentatively TRBD1 (5 bases). V shed 3 bases and J shed 1 base, with 10 bases lying between them. In germline, CDR1 is SEHNR, CDR2 FQNEAQ (reference sequence). This CDR3 contains 15 residues. The CDR3 DNA follows: TGTGCCAGCAGCTTCATGTCAGGGGCCAAAAACATTCAGTACTTC. Its translation: CASSFMSGAKNIQYF.

J is TRBJ1-1 and V is TRBV3-1 (or the pseudogene TRBV3-2); the D gene is possibly TRBD1 (6 bases). The V and J ends lost 5 bases and 4 bases respectively, with 14 bases between them. The CDR3 is 14 amino acids. CDR1 and CDR2 from the germline V gene are LGHDT and YNNKEL (reference sequence). The CDR3 region is CASSATGYGTEAFF. CDR3 nucleotide sequence: TGTGCCAGCAGCGCAACAGGGTACGGCACTGAAGCTTTCTTT.

The chain recombines TRBV19 with TRBJ1-6; the D gene is possibly TRBD1 (6 bases). The CDR3 extends over 14 amino acids. Germline values: CDR1 LNHDA, CDR2 SQIVND (reference sequence). The V end was cut by 9 bases, the J end by 8 bases, with 17 bases between. Here the CDR3 DNA reads TGTGCCAGCGCCGGGGGGCGGGGGCATTCACCCCTCCACTTT. Amino acid sequence: CASAGGRGHSPLHF.

This chain uses TRBV18 with TRBJ1-1; the D gene is possibly TRBD1 (5 bases). The CDR3 is made up of 17 amino acids. CDR1 and CDR2 from the germline V gene are KGHSH and LQKENI. The ends were cut back, 0 bases at V and 0 bases at J, with 14 bases in the middle. The CDR3 DNA reads as TGTGCCAGCTCACCACCAAATCGAAAGGGGATGAACACTGAAGCTTTCTTT. Its protein product is CASSPPNRKGMNTEAFF.

The V gene is TRBV24-1, the J gene TRBJ2-1; tentatively, D is TRBD1 (5 bases). Trimming removed 3 bases at V and 5 bases at J, with 16 bases between. This CDR3 spans 16 amino acids. CDR1 and CDR2 from the germline V gene are KGHDR and SFDVKD. CDR3 loop: CATSDPQGKVDNEQFF. In DNA form, the CDR3 reads TGTGCCACCAGTGATCCGCAGGGAAAGGTTGACAATGAGCAGTTCTTC.

This chain connects TRBV7-9 to TRBJ1-2; 10 bases are a match to TRBD1. The V gene end was trimmed by 3 bases and the J gene end by 7 bases; junction bases not matched to a gene: 11. The CDR3 sequence is 16 residues long. Looked up from germline, CDR1 is SEHNR and CDR2 is FQNEAQ (reference sequence). The CDR3 protein is CASSFGTGVSWRGYTF. CDR3 DNA sequence: TGTGCCAGCAGCTTTGGGACAGGGGTCTCTTGGCGTGGCTACACCTTC.

This chain links TRBV28 with TRBJ2-1; 7 bases line up with TRBD2. V was clipped by 4 bases and J by 4 bases; unmatched bases: 10. The CDR3 is 16 amino acids. Germline assignment: CDR1 MDHEN and CDR2 SYDVKM. CDR3 protein: CASSSWGGRTYNEQFF. CDR3 DNA: TGTGCCAGCAGTTCATGGGGGGGACGGACTTACAATGAGCAGTTCTTC.

The chain carries TRBV10-3 and TRBJ2-3; D is unresolved. The CDR3 has 12 residues. Trimming removed 2 bases at V and 6 bases at J, with 6 bases between. Looked up from germline, CDR1 is ENHRY and CDR2 is SYGVKD. This CDR3 reads CAISEPFDTQYF. The CDR3 DNA sequence: TGTGCCATCAGTGAGCCCTTTGATACGCAGTATTTT.

The J gene is TRBJ1-1, the V gene TRBV12-3 or TRBV12-4, with D possibly TRBD1 on 5 matching bases. This CDR3 is built from 13 residues. Trimming took off 5 bases at V and 5 bases at J, with 12 bases between the two ends. The CDR3 loop reads CASSLWRGTEAFF. CDR3 sequence (DNA): TGTGCCAGCAGTCTTTGGCGGGGGACTGAAGCTTTCTTT.

The chain recombines TRBV18 with TRBJ1-1, with D possibly being TRBD1 (5 bases). With 0 bases removed from V and 2 bases from J, the gap between germline ends came to 13 bases. The CDR3 consists of 16 residues. Germline CDR1 is KGHSH and CDR2 is LQKENI. DNA for the CDR3: TGTGCCAGCTCACCACCCTTACCGGGGGGTAACACTGAAGCTTTCTTT. Encoded protein: CASSPPLPGGNTEAFF.

This clone came up a few times. V and J are TRBV29-1 and TRBJ1-1; D is uncertain. CDR3 length: 10 amino acids. Trimming pared 1 base from V and 9 bases from J, leaving 6 bases between. The germline CDR1 and CDR2 sequences are SQVTM and ANQGSEA. The CDR3 region is CSVEGSKAFF. CDR3 DNA: TGCAGCGTTGAAGGTAGCAAAGCTTTCTTT.

The chain has TRBV7-9 and TRBJ2-1; 14 positions agree with TRBD2. V dropped 5 bases and J dropped 6; count of bases not matched to a gene: 3. The CDR3 runs to 15 residues. Germline values: CDR1 SEHNR, CDR2 FQNEAQ (reference sequence). The CDR3 DNA sequence: TGTGCCAGCAGCACCGGACTAGCGGGAGGCAATGAGCAGTTCTTC. This translates into CASSTGLAGGNEQFF.